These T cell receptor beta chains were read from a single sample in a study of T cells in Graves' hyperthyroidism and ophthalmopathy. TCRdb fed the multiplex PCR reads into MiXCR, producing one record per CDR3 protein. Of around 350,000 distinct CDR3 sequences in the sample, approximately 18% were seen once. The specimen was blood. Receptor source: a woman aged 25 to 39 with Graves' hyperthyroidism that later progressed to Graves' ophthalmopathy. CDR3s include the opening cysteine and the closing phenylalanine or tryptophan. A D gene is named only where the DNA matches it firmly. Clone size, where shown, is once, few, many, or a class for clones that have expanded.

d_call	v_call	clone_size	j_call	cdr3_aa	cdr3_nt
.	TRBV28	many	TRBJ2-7	CASSLYSRQYF	TGTGCCAGCAGTTTATACAGCAGGCAGTACTTC
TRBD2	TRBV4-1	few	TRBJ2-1	CASLTLAGGPRNEQFF	TGCGCCAGCCTAACTCTAGCGGGAGGGCCAAGGAATGAGCAGTTCTTC
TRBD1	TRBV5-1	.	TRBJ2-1	CASSLVVRGPANEQFF	TGCGCCAGCAGCTTGGTAGTCAGGGGGCCGGCCAATGAGCAGTTCTTC
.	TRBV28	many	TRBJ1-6	CASSLFSVQLGVRRSPLHF	TGTGCCAGCAGTTTATTTTCGGTTCAGTTGGGGGTACGCCGTTCACCCCTCCACTTT
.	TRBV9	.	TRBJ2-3	CASSEGIARDTQYF	TGTGCCAGCAGCGAGGGGATAGCCCGGGATACGCAGTATTTT
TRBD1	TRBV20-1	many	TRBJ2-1	CSARYSRGLGEQFF	TGCAGTGCTAGGTATAGCAGGGGGCTTGGGGAGCAGTTCTTC
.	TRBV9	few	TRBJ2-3	CASSVRGPPNTQYF	TGTGCCAGCAGCGTGCGGGGGCCTCCTAATACGCAGTATTTT
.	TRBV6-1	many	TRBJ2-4	CASSEIGRGIKNIQYF	TGTGCCAGCAGTGAAATCGGCAGGGGTATCAAAAACATTCAGTACTTC
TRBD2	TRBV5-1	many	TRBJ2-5	CASSLAGEGVETQYF	TGCGCCAGCAGCTTGGCGGGGGAGGGTGTAGAGACCCAGTACTTC
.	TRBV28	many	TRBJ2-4	CASSLRQGGNIQYF	TGTGCCAGCAGTCTCCGACAGGGAGGGAACATTCAGTACTTC